This T cell receptor (beta chain) was recovered during a study of OX40 agonist ivuxolimab in advanced cancers. For the study at large: Participants averaged roughly 60 years of age (range about 23 to 79) and were 82.7% male.

The repertoire was sequenced with immunoSEQ multiplex PCR; TCRdb's copy has only in-frame clones and lacks some. The sample yields tens of thousands of clones, 70% to 90% seen once. The germline V gene encodes CDR1 LGHNT and CDR2 FRNRAP. The CDR3 covers 14 residues. Trimming cost V 10 bases and J 3 bases; bases outside gene matches: 9. General study points: Within 6 weeks, CD4+ and CD8+ blood T cells expanded clonally at 0.1 to 3.0 mg/kg. Researchers did not establish what antigens the expanded peripheral T cells target.

On this clone itself: As yet, its antigen is unknown.

This receptor was obtained from an adult with an advanced solid tumor such as melanoma, head and neck, liver or kidney cancer. The sequencing used CD4+ or CD8+ T cells sorted from blood, collected in a trial of the OX40 agonist ivuxolimab. V gene TRBV12-5 combines with J gene TRBJ2-3, with TRBD2 matching over 8 bases. CDR3 coding DNA: TGTGCTATCAGCGCGGGGGGCGTAACAGATACGCAGTATTTT. It codes for CAISAGGVTDTQYF.